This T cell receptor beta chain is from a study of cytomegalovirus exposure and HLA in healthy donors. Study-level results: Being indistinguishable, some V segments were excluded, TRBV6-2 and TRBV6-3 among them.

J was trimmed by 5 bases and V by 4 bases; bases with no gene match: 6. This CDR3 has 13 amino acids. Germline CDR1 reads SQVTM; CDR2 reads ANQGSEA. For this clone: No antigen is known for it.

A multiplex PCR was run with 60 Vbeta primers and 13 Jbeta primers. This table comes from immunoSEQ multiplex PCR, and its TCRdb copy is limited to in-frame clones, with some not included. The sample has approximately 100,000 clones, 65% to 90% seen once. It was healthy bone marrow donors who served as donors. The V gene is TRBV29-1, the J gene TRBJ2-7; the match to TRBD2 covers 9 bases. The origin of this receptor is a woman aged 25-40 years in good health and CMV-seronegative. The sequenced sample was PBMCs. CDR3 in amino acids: CSVGIAGDNEQYF. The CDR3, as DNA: TGCAGCGTTGGAATAGCGGGAGACAACGAGCAGTACTTC.